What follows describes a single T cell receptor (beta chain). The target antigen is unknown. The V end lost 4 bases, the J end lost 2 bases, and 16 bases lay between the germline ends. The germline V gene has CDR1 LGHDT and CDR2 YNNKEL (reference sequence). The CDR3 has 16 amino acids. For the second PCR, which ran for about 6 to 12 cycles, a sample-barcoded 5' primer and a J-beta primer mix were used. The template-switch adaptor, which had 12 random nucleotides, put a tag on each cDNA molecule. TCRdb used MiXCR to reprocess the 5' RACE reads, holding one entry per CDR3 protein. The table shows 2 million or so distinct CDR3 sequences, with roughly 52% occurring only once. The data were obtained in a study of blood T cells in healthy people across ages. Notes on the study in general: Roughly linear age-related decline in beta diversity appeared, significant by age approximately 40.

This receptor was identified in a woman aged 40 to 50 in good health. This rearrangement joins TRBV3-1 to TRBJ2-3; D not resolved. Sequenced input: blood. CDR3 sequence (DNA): TGTGCCAGCAGCCCCGGGCCACCAGAGCACACAGATACGCAGTATTTT. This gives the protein CASSPGPPEHTDTQYF.